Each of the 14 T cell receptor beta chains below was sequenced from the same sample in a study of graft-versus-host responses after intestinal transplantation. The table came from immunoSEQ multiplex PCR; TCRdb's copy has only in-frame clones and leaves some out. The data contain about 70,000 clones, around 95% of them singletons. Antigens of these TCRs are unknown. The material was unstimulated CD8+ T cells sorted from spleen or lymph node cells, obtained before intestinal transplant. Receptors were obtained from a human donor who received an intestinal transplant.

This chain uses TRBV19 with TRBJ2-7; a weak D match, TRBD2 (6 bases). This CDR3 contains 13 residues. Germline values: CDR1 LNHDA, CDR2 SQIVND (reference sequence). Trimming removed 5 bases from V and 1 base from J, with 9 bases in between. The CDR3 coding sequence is TGTGCCAGTAGTCTAGCGCCGTCCTACGAGCAGTACTTC. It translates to CASSLAPSYEQYF.

CDR3 amino acids: CASSSSGTGDEQFF. DNA for the CDR3: TGTGCCAGCAGCTCCTCCGGGACAGGGGACGAGCAGTTCTTC. This sequence joins TRBV7-3 and TRBJ2-1; 10 bases are shared with TRBD1. The V and J ends lost 4 bases and 10 bases, in that order; junction bases with no gene match: 7. CDR1 is SGHTA and CDR2 is FQGTGA in the germline V gene. The CDR3 runs 14 residues.

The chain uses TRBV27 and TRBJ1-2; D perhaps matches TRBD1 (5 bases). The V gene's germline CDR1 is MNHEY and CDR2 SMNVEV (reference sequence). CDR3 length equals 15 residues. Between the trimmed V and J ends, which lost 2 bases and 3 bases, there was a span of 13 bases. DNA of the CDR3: TGTGCCAGCAGTTTACGAGGGGCAATCGACTATGGCTACACCTTC. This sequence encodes CASSLRGAIDYGYTF.

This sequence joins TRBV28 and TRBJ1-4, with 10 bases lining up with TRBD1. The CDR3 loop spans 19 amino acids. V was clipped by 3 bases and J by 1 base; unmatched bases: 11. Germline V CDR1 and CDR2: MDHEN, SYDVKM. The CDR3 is CASSLFDRGLRLTNEKLFF. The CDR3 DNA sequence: TGTGCCAGCAGTTTGTTCGACAGGGGGCTCAGATTAACTAATGAAAAACTGTTTTTT. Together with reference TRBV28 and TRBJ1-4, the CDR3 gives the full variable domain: DVKVTQSSRYLVKRTGEKVFLECVQDMDHENMFWYRQDPGLGLRLIYFSYDVKMKEKGDIPEGYSVSREKKERFSLILESASTNQTSMYLCASSLFDRGLRLTNEKLFFGSGTQLSVL.

The CDR3 DNA reads as TGTGCCAGCAGCTTGGCGTCCCCCGGGGAGCTGTTTTTT. Translation: CASSLASPGELFF. The V call is TRBV7-9, the J call TRBJ2-2; no clear D. This CDR3 region has 13 residues. Germline loops: CDR1 SEHNR, CDR2 FQNEAQ (reference sequence). Trimming removed 3 bases from V and 6 bases from J, with 8 bases in between.

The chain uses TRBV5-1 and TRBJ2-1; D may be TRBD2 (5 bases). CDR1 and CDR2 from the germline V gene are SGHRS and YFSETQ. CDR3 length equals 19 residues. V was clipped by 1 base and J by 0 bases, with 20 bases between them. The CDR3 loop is CASSLFGIPHPISYNEQFF. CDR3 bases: TGCGCCAGCAGCTTGTTCGGGATCCCTCACCCGATCTCCTACAATGAGCAGTTCTTC.

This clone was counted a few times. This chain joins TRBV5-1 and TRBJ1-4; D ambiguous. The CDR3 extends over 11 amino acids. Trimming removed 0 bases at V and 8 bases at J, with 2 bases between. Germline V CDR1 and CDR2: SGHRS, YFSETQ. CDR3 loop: CASSLGEKLFF. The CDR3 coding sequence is TGCGCCAGCAGCTTGGGAGAAAAACTGTTTTTT.

In DNA, the CDR3 is TGTGCCAGCAGCCAAGATGGCCCGGCGACCATCCAAGAGACCCAGTACTTC. Its translation is CASSQDGPATIQETQYF. The chain uses TRBV14 and TRBJ2-5; no clear D gene. CDR3 size: 17 residues. V was pared by 0 bases and J by 1 base, with 15 bases between. Germline CDR1 and CDR2: SGHDN and FVKESK.

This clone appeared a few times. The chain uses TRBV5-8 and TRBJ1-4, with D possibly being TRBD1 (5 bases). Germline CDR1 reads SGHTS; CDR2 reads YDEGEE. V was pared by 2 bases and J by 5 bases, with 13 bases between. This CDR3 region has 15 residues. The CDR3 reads CASSFWDGVNEKLFF. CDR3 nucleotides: TGTGCCAGCAGCTTTTGGGACGGGGTAAATGAAAAACTGTTTTTT.

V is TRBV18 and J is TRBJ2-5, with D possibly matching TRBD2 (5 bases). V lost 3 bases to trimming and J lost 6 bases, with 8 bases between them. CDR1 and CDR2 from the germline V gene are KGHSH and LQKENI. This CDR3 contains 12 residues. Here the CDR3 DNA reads TGTGCCAGCTCACCCATCGGGAAGACCCAGTACTTC. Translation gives CASSPIGKTQYF.

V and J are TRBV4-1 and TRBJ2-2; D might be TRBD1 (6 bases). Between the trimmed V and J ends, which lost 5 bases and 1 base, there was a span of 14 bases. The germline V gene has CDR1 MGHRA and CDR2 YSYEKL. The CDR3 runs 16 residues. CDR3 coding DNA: TGCGCCAGCAGCGGAAGTCCCAGGGGGAACACCGGGGAGCTGTTTTTT. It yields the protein CASSGSPRGNTGELFF.

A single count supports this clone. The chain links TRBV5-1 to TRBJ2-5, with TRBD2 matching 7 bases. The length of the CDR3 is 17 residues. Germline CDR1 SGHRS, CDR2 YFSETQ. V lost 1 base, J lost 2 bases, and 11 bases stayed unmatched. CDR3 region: CASSLTSGREWQETQYF. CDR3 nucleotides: TGCGCCAGCAGCTTGACCTCAGGGCGGGAGTGGCAAGAGACCCAGTACTTC.

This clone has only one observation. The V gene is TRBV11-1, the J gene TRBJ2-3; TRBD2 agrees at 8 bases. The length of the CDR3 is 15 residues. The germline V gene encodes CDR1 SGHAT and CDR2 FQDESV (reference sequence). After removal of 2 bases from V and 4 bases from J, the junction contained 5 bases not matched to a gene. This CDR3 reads CASSLTSGWPDTQYF. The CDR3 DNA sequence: TGTGCCAGCAGCTTAACTAGCGGTTGGCCAGATACGCAGTATTTT. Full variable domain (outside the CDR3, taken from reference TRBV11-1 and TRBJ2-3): EAEVAQSPRYKITEKSQAVAFWCDPISGHATLYWYRQILGQGPELLVQFQDESVVDDSQLPKDRFSAERLKGVDSTLKIQPAELGDSAMYLCASSLTSGWPDTQYFGPGTRLTVL.

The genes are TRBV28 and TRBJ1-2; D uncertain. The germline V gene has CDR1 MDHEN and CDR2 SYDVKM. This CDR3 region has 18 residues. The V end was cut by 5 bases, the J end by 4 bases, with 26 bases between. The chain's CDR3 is CASSPLPGPDLYFYGYTF. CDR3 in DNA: TGTGCCAGCAGTCCTCTGCCGGGCCCGGACCTTTACTTCTATGGCTACACCTTC.